The next 10 T cell receptor beta chains were all read from a single sample in a study of cytomegalovirus exposure and HLA in healthy donors. PCR involved 60 Vbeta and 13 Jbeta primers. Repertoires were generated with immunoSEQ multiplex PCR, while TCRdb's copy carries only in-frame clones and drops some. The top ten clones hold roughly 2.5% of a sample with about 180,000 clones, under 80% of them seen once. The sample comprised PBMCs. The source is a woman aged 25 to 39 in good health and CMV-seropositive.

V gene TRBV4-3 combines with J gene TRBJ1-6; TRBD1 matches 8 bases. V was clipped by 3 bases and J by 14 bases; unmatched bases: 12. From germline, CDR1 is LGHNA and CDR2 YSLEER. The CDR3 has 15 residues. The CDR3 region is CASSQKPTGAKALHF. CDR3 bases: TGCGCCAGCAGCCAGAAACCGACAGGGGCTAAAGCCCTCCACTTT.

V is TRBV5-1 and J is TRBJ2-3, with TRBD2 identical over 9 bases. The trim removed 3 bases at V and 2 bases at J, leaving 10 bases unmatched. The CDR3 runs 17 residues. Germline CDR1 SGHRS, CDR2 YFSETQ. CDR3 sequence reads: CASSSTISSGITDTQYF. The CDR3 DNA sequence: TGCGCCAGCAGCTCCACTATTTCTAGCGGGATCACAGATACGCAGTATTTT.

The chain links TRBV9 to TRBJ2-5, with 8 bases aligning to TRBD1. CDR3 size: 15 residues. V shed 4 bases, J shed 4 bases, and the junction held 9 bases outside the gene matches. The germline V gene encodes CDR1 SGDLS and CDR2 YYNGEE. CDR3: CASSYSPGTGETQYF. CDR3 sequence (DNA): TGTGCCAGCAGCTACAGTCCAGGGACAGGAGAGACCCAGTACTTC.

V and J are TRBV28 and TRBJ2-7; a possible D gene is TRBD1 (5 bases). CDR1 and CDR2 (germline): MDHEN, SYDVKM. Trimming pared 5 bases from V and 0 bases from J, leaving 8 bases between. This CDR3 has 13 residues. CDR3 protein: CASSPTDSYEQYF. The CDR3 DNA reads TGTGCCAGCAGTCCGACAGACTCCTACGAGCAGTACTTC.

The chain employs TRBV5-1 and TRBJ2-3; D not resolved. The CDR3 has 14 residues. The germline CDR1 and CDR2 sequences are SGHRS and YFSETQ. Trimming removed 0 bases at V and 6 bases at J, with 11 bases between. CDR3 amino acids: CASSLGHGEDTQYF. The CDR3 DNA sequence: TGCGCCAGCAGCTTGGGCCACGGTGAGGATACGCAGTATTTT.

The chain links TRBV9 to TRBJ2-4, with D tentatively TRBD2 (6 bases). The CDR3 sequence is 14 residues long. The germline CDR1 and CDR2 sequences are SGDLS and YYNGEE. Trimming pared 4 bases from V and 6 bases from J, leaving 14 bases between. The CDR3 nucleotides read TGTGCCAGCAGCTCAGGCGGGACGGCAAACATTCAGTACTTC. Amino acid sequence: CASSSGGTANIQYF.

The chain links TRBV28 to TRBJ1-2, with D uncertain. V shed 3 bases and J shed 4 bases, with 6 bases lying between them. The CDR3 has 12 residues. The germline CDR1 and CDR2 sequences are MDHEN and SYDVKM. CDR3 DNA sequence: TGTGCCAGCAGTTTGGCCCGCTATGGCTACACCTTC. Its protein product is CASSLARYGYTF.

The chain combines TRBV18 with TRBJ2-7; TRBD1 is a possible D gene (5 bases). Trimming left V 3 bases short and J 3 bases short, with 18 bases between. The CDR3 is 16 residues long. Germline V gives CDR1 KGHSH, CDR2 LQKENI. This chain's CDR3 is CASSPPGRQGGYEQYF. The CDR3 nucleotides are TGTGCCAGCTCACCTCCTGGTCGGCAGGGTGGCTACGAGCAGTACTTC.

V is TRBV18 and J is TRBJ1-2, with a weak D call TRBD1 (6 bases). The CDR3 is 14 amino acids. V lost 0 bases and J lost 7, with 12 bases in between. CDR1 KGHSH and CDR2 LQKENI come from the germline V gene. The CDR3 sequence: CASSPPADRRGYTF. Written as DNA, the CDR3 is TGTGCCAGCTCACCACCGGCAGACAGGCGTGGCTACACCTTC.

The genes are TRBV4-1 and TRBJ1-5, with 7 bases identical to TRBD1. This CDR3 is built from 16 residues. V trimming: 2 bases; J trimming: 1 base; junction bases outside the gene matches: 5. Germline CDR1 reads MGHRA; CDR2 reads YSYEKL. CDR3 protein: CASSQTGQWSNQPQHF. The CDR3 nucleotides read TGCGCCAGCAGCCAAACGGGACAGTGGAGCAATCAGCCCCAGCATTTT.